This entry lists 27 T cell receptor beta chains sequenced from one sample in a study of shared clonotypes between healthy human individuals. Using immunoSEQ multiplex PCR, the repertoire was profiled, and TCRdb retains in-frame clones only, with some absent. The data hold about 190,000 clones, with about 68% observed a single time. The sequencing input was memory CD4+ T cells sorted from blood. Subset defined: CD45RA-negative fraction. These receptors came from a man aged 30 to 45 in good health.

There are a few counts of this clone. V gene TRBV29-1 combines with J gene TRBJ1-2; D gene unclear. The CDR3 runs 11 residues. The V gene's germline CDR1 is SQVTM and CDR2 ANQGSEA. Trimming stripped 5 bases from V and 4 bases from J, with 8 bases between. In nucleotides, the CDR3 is TGCAGCGTTAGGGCCATCTATGGCTACACCTTC. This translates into CSVRAIYGYTF.

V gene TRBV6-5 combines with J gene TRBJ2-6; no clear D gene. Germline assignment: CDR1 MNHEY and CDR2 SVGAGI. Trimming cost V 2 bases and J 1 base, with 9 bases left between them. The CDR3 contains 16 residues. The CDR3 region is CASSYTLTSGANVLTF. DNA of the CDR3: TGTGCCAGCAGTTACACCTTGACTTCTGGGGCCAACGTCCTGACTTTC.

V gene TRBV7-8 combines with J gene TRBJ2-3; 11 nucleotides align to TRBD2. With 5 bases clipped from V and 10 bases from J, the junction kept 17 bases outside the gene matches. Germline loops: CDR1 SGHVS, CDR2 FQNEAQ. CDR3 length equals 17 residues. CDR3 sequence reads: CASSPGTSGKGRGAQYF. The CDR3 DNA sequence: TGTGCCAGCAGCCCCGGGACTAGCGGAAAGGGTAGGGGAGCGCAGTATTTT.

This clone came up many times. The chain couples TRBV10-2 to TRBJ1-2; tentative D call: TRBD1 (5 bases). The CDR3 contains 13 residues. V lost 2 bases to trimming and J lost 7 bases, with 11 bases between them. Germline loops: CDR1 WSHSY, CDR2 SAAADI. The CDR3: CASSEGDVSGYTF. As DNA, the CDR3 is TGCGCCAGCAGTGAGGGGGACGTCTCTGGCTACACCTTC.

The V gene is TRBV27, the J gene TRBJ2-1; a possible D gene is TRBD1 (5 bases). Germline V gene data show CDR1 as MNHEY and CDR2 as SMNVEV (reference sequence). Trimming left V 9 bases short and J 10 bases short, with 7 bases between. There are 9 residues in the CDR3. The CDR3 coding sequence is TGTGCCAGGACAGTAGAGCAGTTCTTC. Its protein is CARTVEQFF.

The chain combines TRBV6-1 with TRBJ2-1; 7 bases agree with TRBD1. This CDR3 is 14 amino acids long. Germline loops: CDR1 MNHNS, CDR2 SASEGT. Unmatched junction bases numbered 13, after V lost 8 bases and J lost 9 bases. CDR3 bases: TGTGCCAGCCGTCGTAACAGGGGTTCAGGTGAGCAGTTCTTC. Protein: CASRRNRGSGEQFF.

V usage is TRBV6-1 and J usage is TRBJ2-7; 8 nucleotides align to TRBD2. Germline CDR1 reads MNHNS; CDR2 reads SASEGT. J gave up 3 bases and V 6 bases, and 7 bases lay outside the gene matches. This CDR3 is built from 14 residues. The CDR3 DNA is TGTGCCAGCAGCCCGGGACTAGTCTTCTACGAGCAGTACTTC. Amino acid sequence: CASSPGLVFYEQYF.

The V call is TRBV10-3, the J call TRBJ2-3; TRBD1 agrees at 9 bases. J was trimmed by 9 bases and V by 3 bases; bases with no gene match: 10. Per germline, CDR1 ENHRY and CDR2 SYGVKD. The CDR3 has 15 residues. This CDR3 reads CAISENRDRESTQYF. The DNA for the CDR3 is TGTGCCATCAGTGAAAACCGGGACAGGGAGTCCACGCAGTATTTT.

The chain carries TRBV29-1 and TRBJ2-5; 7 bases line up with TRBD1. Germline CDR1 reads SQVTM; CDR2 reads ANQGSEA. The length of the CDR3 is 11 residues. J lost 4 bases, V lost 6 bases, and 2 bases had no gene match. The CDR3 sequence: CSVNRGETQYF. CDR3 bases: TGCAGCGTGAACAGGGGAGAGACCCAGTACTTC.

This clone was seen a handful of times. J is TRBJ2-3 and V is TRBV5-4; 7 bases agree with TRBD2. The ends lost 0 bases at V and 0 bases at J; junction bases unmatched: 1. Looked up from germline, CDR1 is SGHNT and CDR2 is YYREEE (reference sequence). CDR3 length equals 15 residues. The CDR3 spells CASSLELASTDTQYF. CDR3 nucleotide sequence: TGTGCCAGCAGCTTGGAACTAGCGAGCACAGATACGCAGTATTTT.

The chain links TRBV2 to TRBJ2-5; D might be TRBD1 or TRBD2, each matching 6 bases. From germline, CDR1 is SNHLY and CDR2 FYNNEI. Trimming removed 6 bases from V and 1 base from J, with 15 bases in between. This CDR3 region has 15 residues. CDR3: CASSIGGAGQETQYF. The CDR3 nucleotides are TGTGCCAGCAGCATAGGGGGAGCGGGCCAAGAGACCCAGTACTTC. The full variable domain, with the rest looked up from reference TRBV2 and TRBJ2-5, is EPEVTQTPSHQVTQMGQEVILRCVPISNHLYFYWYRQILGQKVEFLVSFYNNEISEKSEIFDDQFSVERPDGSNFTLKIRSTKLEDSAMYFCASSIGGAGQETQYFGPGTRLLVL.

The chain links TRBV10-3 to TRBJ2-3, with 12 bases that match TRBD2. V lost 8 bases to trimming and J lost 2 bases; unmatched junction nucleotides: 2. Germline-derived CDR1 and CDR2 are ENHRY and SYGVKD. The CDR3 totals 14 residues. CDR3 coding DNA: TGTGCCATCCGACTAGCGGGGGACACAGATACGCAGTATTTT. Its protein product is CAIRLAGDTDTQYF.

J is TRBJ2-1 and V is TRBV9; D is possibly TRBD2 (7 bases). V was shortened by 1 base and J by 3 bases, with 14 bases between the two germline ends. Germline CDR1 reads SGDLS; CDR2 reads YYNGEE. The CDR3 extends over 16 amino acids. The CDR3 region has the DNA TGTGCCAGCAGCGTACTGGCGGGGGCTGTCTACAATGAGCAGTTCTTC. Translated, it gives CASSVLAGAVYNEQFF.

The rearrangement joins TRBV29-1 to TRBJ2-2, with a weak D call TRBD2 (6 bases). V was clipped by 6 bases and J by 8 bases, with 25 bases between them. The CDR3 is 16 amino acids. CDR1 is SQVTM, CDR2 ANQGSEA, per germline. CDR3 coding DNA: TGCAGCGTCCCCTGGGGGGAGGAGCTCATCGCTGGGGAGCTGTTTTTT. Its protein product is CSVPWGEELIAGELFF.

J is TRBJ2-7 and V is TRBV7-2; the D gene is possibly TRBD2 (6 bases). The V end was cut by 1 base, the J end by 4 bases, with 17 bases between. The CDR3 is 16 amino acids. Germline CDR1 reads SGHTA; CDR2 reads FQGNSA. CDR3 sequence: CASSLDLGRGRYEQYF. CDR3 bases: TGTGCCAGCAGCTTAGATTTGGGGCGAGGGAGGTACGAGCAGTACTTC.

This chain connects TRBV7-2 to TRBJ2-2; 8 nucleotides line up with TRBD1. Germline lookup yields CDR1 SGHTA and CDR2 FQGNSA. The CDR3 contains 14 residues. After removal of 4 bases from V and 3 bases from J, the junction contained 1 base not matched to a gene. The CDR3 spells CASSYRGDTGELFF. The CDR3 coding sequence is TGTGCCAGCAGCTACAGGGGGGACACCGGGGAGCTGTTTTTT. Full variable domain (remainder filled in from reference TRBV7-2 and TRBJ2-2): GAGVSQSPSNKVTEKGKDVELRCDPISGHTALYWYRQSLGQGLEFLIYFQGNSAPDKSGLPSDRFSAERTGGSVSTLTIQRTQQEDSAVYLCASSYRGDTGELFFGEGSRLTVL.

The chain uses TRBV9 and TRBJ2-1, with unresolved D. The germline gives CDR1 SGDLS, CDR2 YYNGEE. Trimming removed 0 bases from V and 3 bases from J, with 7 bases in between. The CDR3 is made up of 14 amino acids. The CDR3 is CASSVVSGYNEQFF. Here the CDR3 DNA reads TGTGCCAGCAGCGTAGTGTCCGGCTACAATGAGCAGTTCTTC.

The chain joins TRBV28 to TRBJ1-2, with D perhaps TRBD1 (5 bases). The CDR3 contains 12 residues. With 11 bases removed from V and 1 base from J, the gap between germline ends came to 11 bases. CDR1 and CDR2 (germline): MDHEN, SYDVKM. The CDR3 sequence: CAGKGSNYGYTF. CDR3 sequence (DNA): TGTGCCGGAAAGGGGAGTAACTATGGCTACACCTTC.

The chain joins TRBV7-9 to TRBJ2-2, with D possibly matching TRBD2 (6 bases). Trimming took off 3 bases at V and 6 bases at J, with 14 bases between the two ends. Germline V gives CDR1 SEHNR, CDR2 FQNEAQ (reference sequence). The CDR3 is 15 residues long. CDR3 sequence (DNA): TGTGCCAGCAGCTTCCGTACTAGCTACGCCGGGGAGCTGTTTTTT. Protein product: CASSFRTSYAGELFF.

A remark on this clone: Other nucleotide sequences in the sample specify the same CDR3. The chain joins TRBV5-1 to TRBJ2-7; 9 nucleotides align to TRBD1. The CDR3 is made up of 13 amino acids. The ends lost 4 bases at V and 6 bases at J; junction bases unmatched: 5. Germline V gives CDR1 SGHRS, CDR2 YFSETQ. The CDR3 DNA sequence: TGCGCCAGCAGCACGGGACAGGGTGGCGAGCAGTACTTC. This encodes CASSTGQGGEQYF.

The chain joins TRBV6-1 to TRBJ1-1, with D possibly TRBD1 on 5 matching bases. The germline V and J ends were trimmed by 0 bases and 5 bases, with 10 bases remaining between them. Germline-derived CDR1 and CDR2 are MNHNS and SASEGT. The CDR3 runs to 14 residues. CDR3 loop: CASSEAGGITEAFF. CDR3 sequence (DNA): TGTGCCAGCAGTGAAGCGGGGGGAATAACTGAAGCTTTCTTT.

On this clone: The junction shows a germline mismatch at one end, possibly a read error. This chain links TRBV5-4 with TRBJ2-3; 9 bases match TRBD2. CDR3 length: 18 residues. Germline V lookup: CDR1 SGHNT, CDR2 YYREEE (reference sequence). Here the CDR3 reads CASSQDGGIAGAPDTQYF. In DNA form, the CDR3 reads TGCGCCAGCAGCCAAGATGGGGGAATAGCGGGAGCACCAGATACGCAGTATTTT.

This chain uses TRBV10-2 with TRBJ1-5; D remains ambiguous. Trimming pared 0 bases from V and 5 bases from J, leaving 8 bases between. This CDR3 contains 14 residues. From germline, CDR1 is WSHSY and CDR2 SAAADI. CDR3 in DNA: TGCGCCAGCAGTGAGTCCTCGGGATATCAGCCCCAGCATTTT. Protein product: CASSESSGYQPQHF.

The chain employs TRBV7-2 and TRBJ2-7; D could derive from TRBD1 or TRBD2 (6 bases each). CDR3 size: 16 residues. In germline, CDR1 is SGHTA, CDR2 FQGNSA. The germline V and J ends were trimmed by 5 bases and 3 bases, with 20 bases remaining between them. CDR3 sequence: CASSPPRGRDRYEQYF. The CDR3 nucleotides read TGTGCCAGCAGCCCCCCCCGGGGGCGGGATCGCTACGAGCAGTACTTC.

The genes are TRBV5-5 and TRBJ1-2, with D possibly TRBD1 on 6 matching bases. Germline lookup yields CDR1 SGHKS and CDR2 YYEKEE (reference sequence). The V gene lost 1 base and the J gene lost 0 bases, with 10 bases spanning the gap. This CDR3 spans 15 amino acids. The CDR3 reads CASSLRDTPNYGYTF. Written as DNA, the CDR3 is TGTGCCAGCAGCTTGAGGGACACCCCTAACTATGGCTACACCTTC. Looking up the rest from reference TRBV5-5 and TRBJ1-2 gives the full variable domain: DAGVTQSPTHLIKTRGQQVTLRCSPISGHKSVSWYQQVLGQGPQFIFQYYEKEERGRGNFPDRFSARQFPNYSSELNVNALLLGDSALYLCASSLRDTPNYGYTFGSGTRLTVV.

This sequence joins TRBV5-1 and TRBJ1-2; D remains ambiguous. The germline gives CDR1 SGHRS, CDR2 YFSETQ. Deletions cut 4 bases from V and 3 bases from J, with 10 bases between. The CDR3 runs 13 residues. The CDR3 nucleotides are TGCGCCAGCAGCAACTCCGGACACTATGGCTACACCTTC. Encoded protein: CASSNSGHYGYTF.

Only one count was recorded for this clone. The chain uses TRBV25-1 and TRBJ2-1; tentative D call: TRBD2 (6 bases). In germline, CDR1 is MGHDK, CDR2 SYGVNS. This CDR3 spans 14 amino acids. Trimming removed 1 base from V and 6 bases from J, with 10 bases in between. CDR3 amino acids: CASSESAGLNEQFF. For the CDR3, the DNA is TGTGCCAGCAGTGAATCGGCGGGACTCAATGAGCAGTTCTTC.